A single sample is the source of the 16 T cell receptor beta chains below, sequenced in a study of blood T cell repertoires in COVID-19. The repertoire was sequenced with immunoSEQ multiplex PCR; TCRdb's copy has only in-frame clones and lacks some. The sample gives about 22,000 clones, 90% of which show up once; about 2.5% is in the top ten. Input material: peripheral blood. The receptors shown here come from a man aged 70-80 years with acute or convalescent COVID-19.

This clone is a singleton in its sample. The chain has TRBV19 and TRBJ1-1, with unresolved D. The germline V and J ends were trimmed by 1 base and 1 base, with 10 bases remaining between them. Germline V gives CDR1 LNHDA, CDR2 SQIVND (reference sequence). This CDR3 comprises 15 residues. CDR3 region: CASSIGIGQNTEAFF. DNA for the CDR3: TGTGCCAGTAGTATAGGGATTGGGCAGAACACTGAAGCTTTCTTT. The whole variable domain, filled in from reference TRBV19 and TRBJ1-1, reads DGGITQSPKYLFRKEGQNVTLSCEQNLNHDAMYWYRQDPGQGLRLIYYSQIVNDFQKGDIAEGYSVSREKKESFPLTVTSAQKNPTAFYLCASSIGIGQNTEAFFGQGTRLTVV.

The V gene is TRBV2, the J gene TRBJ2-7, with TRBD1 matching over 9 bases. The CDR3 runs 15 residues. The J segment lost 3 bases and the V segment lost 6 bases, leaving 9 bases of the junction unmatched. Germline V lookup: CDR1 SNHLY, CDR2 FYNNEI. As DNA, the CDR3 is TGTGCCAGCAGCAACGGACAGGGGTACCTCTACGAGCAGTACTTC. Protein: CASSNGQGYLYEQYF.

This clone has only one observation. The chain uses TRBV28 and TRBJ2-7, with 9 positions matching TRBD2. The CDR3 has 15 residues. CDR1 and CDR2 from the germline V gene are MDHEN and SYDVKM. J was trimmed by 4 bases and V by 2 bases; bases with no gene match: 6. In DNA, the CDR3 is TGTGCCAGCAGTTTACTTGCGGGAGGGCGGTACGAGCAGTACTTC. Translated, it gives CASSLLAGGRYEQYF.

This rearrangement joins TRBV7-2 to TRBJ1-5, with no clear D. CDR3 length equals 15 residues. Germline CDR1 and CDR2: SGHTA and FQGNSA. Trimming removed 4 bases from V and 0 bases from J, with 10 bases in between. DNA for the CDR3: TGTGCCAGCAGCTATGCCGGGGATAGCAATCAGCCCCAGCATTTT. Translating gives CASSYAGDSNQPQHF.

The chain links TRBV19 to TRBJ2-5; 7 bases line up with TRBD1. Germline lookup yields CDR1 LNHDA and CDR2 SQIVND (reference sequence). V was pared by 4 bases and J by 2 bases, with 4 bases of the junction left unmatched. This CDR3 has 14 residues. The chain's CDR3 is CASSTWTGQETQYF. The CDR3 DNA is TGTGCCAGTAGTACCTGGACAGGACAAGAGACCCAGTACTTC.

This clone was seen a single time. The chain uses TRBV5-5 and TRBJ2-3; D is ambiguous. The V end was cut by 0 bases, the J end by 2 bases, with 10 bases between. This CDR3 spans 15 amino acids. Germline V gene sequence: CDR1 SGHKS, CDR2 YYEKEE (reference sequence). Written as DNA, the CDR3 is TGTGCCAGCAGCTTGGTGAGCACTACCACAGATACGCAGTATTTT. It is translated as CASSLVSTTTDTQYF.

This chain uses TRBV29-1 with TRBJ1-1; 7 bases line up with TRBD1. The CDR3 contains 13 residues. With V trimmed by 5 bases and J by 0 bases, 3 bases remained unmatched. Germline CDR1 and CDR2: SQVTM and ANQGSEA. In DNA, the CDR3 is TGCAGCGTTTGGGACAGCCTGAACACTGAAGCTTTCTTT. The encoded protein is CSVWDSLNTEAFF.

This clone showed up just a few times. V gene TRBV7-6 combines with J gene TRBJ1-4; tentative D call: TRBD1 (5 bases). V gave up 0 bases and J gave up 3 bases, with 8 bases separating them. The CDR3 loop spans 15 amino acids. Germline CDR1 and CDR2: SGHVS and FNYEAQ. CDR3 DNA: TGTGCCAGCAGCTTAGCAGCGACAGCTAATGAAAAACTGTTTTTT. Translating gives CASSLAATANEKLFF.

This clone was counted a few times. V gene TRBV11-2 combines with J gene TRBJ2-2; TRBD2 is a possible D gene (6 bases). The CDR3 runs to 17 residues. Trimming stripped 2 bases from V and 5 bases from J, with 18 bases between. Per germline, CDR1 SGHAT and CDR2 FQNNGV. CDR3 sequence (DNA): TGTGCCAGCAGCTTACCCGAGGAGGGCCGACGGACCGGGGAGCTGTTTTTT. Protein sequence: CASSLPEEGRRTGELFF. Combining the CDR3 with reference TRBV11-2 and TRBJ2-2 gives the whole variable domain EAGVAQSPRYKIIEKRQSVAFWCNPISGHATLYWYQQILGQGPKLLIQFQNNGVVDDSQLPKDRFSAERLKGVDSTLKIQPAKLEDSAVYLCASSLPEEGRRTGELFFGEGSRLTVL.

This sequence joins TRBV6-5 and TRBJ2-7; D call uncertain. The CDR3 covers 12 residues. Trimming left V 8 bases short and J 5 bases short, with 13 bases between. The V gene's germline CDR1 is MNHEY and CDR2 SVGAGI. The DNA of the CDR3 is TGTGCCAGCCGCGGCAACACTGACGAGCAGTACTTC. Protein: CASRGNTDEQYF.

This rearrangement joins TRBV14 to TRBJ1-2, with 9 bases fitting TRBD1. V gave up 3 bases and J gave up 7 bases; unmatched junction bases: 3. Germline CDR1 is SGHDN and CDR2 is FVKESK. CDR3 size: 13 residues. CDR3 DNA: TGTGCCAGCAGCCACCGGGACAGGGCTGGCTACACCTTC. Translated: CASSHRDRAGYTF.

The chain carries TRBV28 and TRBJ1-5, with 10 bases matching TRBD1. Trimming cost V 2 bases and J 8 bases; bases outside gene matches: 9. The CDR3 is made up of 16 amino acids. Germline lookup yields CDR1 MDHEN and CDR2 SYDVKM. The CDR3 loop is CASSLLRDRGGKPQHF. The CDR3 DNA reads as TGTGCCAGCAGTTTACTCCGGGACAGGGGTGGGAAGCCCCAGCATTTT.

The count of this clone is one. The chain combines TRBV4-1 with TRBJ1-1; 7 bases are a match to TRBD1. This CDR3 comprises 16 residues. The V and J ends lost 1 base and 5 bases, in that order; junction bases with no gene match: 10. Looked up from germline, CDR1 is MGHRA and CDR2 is YSYEKL. CDR3 residues: CASSQVLTGRFTEAFF. CDR3 in DNA: TGCGCCAGCAGCCAAGTTTTGACAGGGCGATTTACTGAAGCTTTCTTT.

The rearrangement links TRBV6-2 or TRBV6-3 to TRBJ1-1; D is unclear. This CDR3 comprises 13 residues. V lost 0 bases, J lost 10 bases, and 12 bases lay in between. Germline CDR1 MNHEY, CDR2 SVGEGT. Here the CDR3 DNA reads TGTGCCAGCAGTTACTCGGGAGGAATTGGAGCTTTCTTT. Translating gives CASSYSGGIGAFF.

The chain combines TRBV28 with TRBJ2-6, with 8 bases aligning to TRBD1. Germline lookup yields CDR1 MDHEN and CDR2 SYDVKM. Trimming at V came to 6 bases and at J to 4 bases, leaving 11 bases not matched to a gene. This CDR3 contains 17 residues. The CDR3 DNA is TGTGCCAGCAGGCCTAGGACAGGGACGTTGGGGGCCAACGTCCTGACTTTC. Encoded protein: CASRPRTGTLGANVLTF.

The V call is TRBV7-9, the J call TRBJ2-1, with 8 bases that match TRBD2. Per germline, CDR1 SEHNR and CDR2 FQNEAQ (reference sequence). The CDR3 spans 15 residues. The V gene end was trimmed by 0 bases and the J gene end by 7 bases; junction bases not matched to a gene: 5. The CDR3 nucleotides read TGTGCCAGCAGCTTAGCAAGCGGGAGTCCAAATGAGCAGTTCTTC. Protein product: CASSLASGSPNEQFF.